A selection of T cell receptor beta chains follows, all from one sample in a study of human T cells and chemical hapten exposure. Each CDR3 protein is one row after TCRdb ran MiXCR on the RACE reads. The table lists roughly 40,000 distinct CDR3 sequences, around 12% of them singletons. Sample: whole blood, taken in connection with sensitization to the hapten diphenylcyclopropenone (DPC). The receptors were gathered from a woman aged 25 to 39 with alopecia areata. Some clones in this sample may be carry-over from other donors' samples. Both conserved end residues are part of each CDR3. A D gene is named only where the DNA matches it firmly. Rows give clone size only sometimes, using once, few, many, or a class for an expanded clone.

d_call: NA; clone_size: NA; j_call: TRBJ1-5; v_call: TRBV20-1; cdr3_aa: CSAGSNQPQHF; cdr3_nt: TGCAGTGCCGGAAGCAATCAGCCCCAGCATTTT
d_call: NA; clone_size: few; j_call: TRBJ1-1; v_call: TRBV6-2/TRBV6-3; cdr3_aa: CASSWSNTEAFF; cdr3_nt: TGTGCCAGCTCATGGTCGAACACTGAAGCTTTCTTT
d_call: TRBD2; clone_size: many; j_call: TRBJ2-1; v_call: TRBV20-1; cdr3_aa: CSARDGLASDEQFF; cdr3_nt: TGCAGTGCTAGAGACGGACTAGCTTCAGATGAGCAGTTCTTC
d_call: NA; clone_size: few; j_call: TRBJ1-3; v_call: TRBV29-1; cdr3_aa: CSVEHRDISGNTIYF; cdr3_nt: TGCAGCGTGGAGCACCGGGACATCTCTGGAAACACCATATATTTT
d_call: NA; clone_size: medium-sized; j_call: TRBJ2-2; v_call: TRBV4-3; cdr3_aa: CASSRDRLSELFF; cdr3_nt: TGCGCCAGCAGCCGGGACCGCCTTTCGGAGCTGTTTTTT
d_call: NA; clone_size: few; j_call: TRBJ2-7; v_call: TRBV5-1; cdr3_aa: CASSIGPNYEQYF; cdr3_nt: TGCGCCAGCAGTATTGGACCTAACTACGAGCAGTACTTC
d_call: NA; clone_size: few; j_call: TRBJ2-1; v_call: TRBV29-1; cdr3_aa: CSVDRGSNEQFF; cdr3_nt: TGCAGCGTTGACAGAGGCAGCAATGAGCAGTTCTTC
d_call: NA; clone_size: NA; j_call: TRBJ2-4; v_call: TRBV28; cdr3_aa: CASSFWTAGNIQYF; cdr3_nt: TGTGCCAGCAGTTTTTGGACAGCCGGGAACATTCAGTACTTC
d_call: NA; clone_size: many; j_call: TRBJ2-5; v_call: TRBV7-8; cdr3_aa: CASSKGFPQETQYF; cdr3_nt: TGTGCCAGCAGTAAGGGATTCCCTCAAGAGACCCAGTACTTC
d_call: TRBD2; clone_size: NA; j_call: TRBJ2-2; v_call: TRBV11-2; cdr3_aa: CASSSNAPGLAGGGTGELFF; cdr3_nt: TGTGCCAGCAGCTCAAATGCTCCGGGACTAGCGGGAGGCGGCACCGGGGAGCTGTTTTTT
d_call: NA; clone_size: NA; j_call: TRBJ2-1; v_call: TRBV7-2; cdr3_aa: CASSLVDEQFF; cdr3_nt: TGTGCCAGCAGCTTAGTTGATGAGCAGTTCTTC
d_call: TRBD1; clone_size: NA; j_call: TRBJ1-1; v_call: TRBV6-2/TRBV6-3; cdr3_aa: CASAYRTGGGKGNTEAFF; cdr3_nt: TGTGCCAGTGCCTATCGGACAGGGGGCGGAAAGGGGAACACTGAAGCTTTCTTT
d_call: NA; clone_size: NA; j_call: TRBJ2-5; v_call: TRBV5-1; cdr3_aa: CASSWGTLQETQYF; cdr3_nt: TGCGCCAGCAGCTGGGGGACACTCCAAGAGACCCAGTACTTC
d_call: TRBD2; clone_size: many; j_call: TRBJ2-1; v_call: TRBV24-1; cdr3_aa: CATSNPPSGNNEQFF; cdr3_nt: TGTGCCACCTCGAATCCGCCTAGCGGAAACAATGAGCAGTTCTTC
d_call: NA; clone_size: NA; j_call: TRBJ2-5; v_call: TRBV7-3; cdr3_aa: CASSLRSGETQYF; cdr3_nt: TGTGCCAGCAGCTTACGATCGGGAGAGACCCAGTACTTC
d_call: NA; clone_size: few; j_call: TRBJ2-7; v_call: TRBV7-6; cdr3_aa: CASSSLSSYEQYF; cdr3_nt: TGTGCCAGCAGCTCCCTAAGCTCCTACGAGCAGTACTTC
d_call: NA; clone_size: many; j_call: TRBJ2-1; v_call: TRBV7-9; cdr3_aa: CASTPQGHLGNEQFF; cdr3_nt: TGTGCCAGCACCCCCCAAGGACACCTCGGCAATGAGCAGTTCTTC
d_call: NA; clone_size: NA; j_call: TRBJ2-1; v_call: TRBV7-3; cdr3_aa: CASSPPGEQFF; cdr3_nt: TGTGCCAGCAGCCCCCCGGGTGAGCAGTTCTTC
d_call: NA; clone_size: few; j_call: TRBJ2-3; v_call: TRBV11-3; cdr3_aa: CASSQRGTDTQYF; cdr3_nt: TGTGCCAGCAGTCAACGAGGCACAGATACGCAGTATTTT
d_call: NA; clone_size: many; j_call: TRBJ2-7; v_call: TRBV7-2; cdr3_aa: CASSLGLAVNYEQYF; cdr3_nt: TGTGCCAGCAGCTTGGGTTTAGCGGTAAACTACGAGCAGTACTTC
d_call: NA; clone_size: few; j_call: TRBJ2-1; v_call: TRBV6-1; cdr3_aa: CASSESPNEQFF; cdr3_nt: TGTGCCAGCAGTGAATCCCCGAATGAGCAGTTCTTC
d_call: TRBD1; clone_size: many; j_call: TRBJ2-1; v_call: TRBV18; cdr3_aa: CASSLLPGTGGNEQFF; cdr3_nt: TGTGCCAGCTCACTTCTACCCGGGACAGGGGGCAATGAGCAGTTCTTC
d_call: NA; clone_size: many; j_call: TRBJ2-2; v_call: TRBV28; cdr3_aa: CASRATGLTDYTGELFF; cdr3_nt: TGTGCCAGCAGGGCGACAGGCTTGACGGACTACACCGGGGAGCTGTTTTTT
d_call: TRBD1; clone_size: medium-sized; j_call: TRBJ2-3; v_call: TRBV11-2; cdr3_aa: CASSSGQTSTDTQYF; cdr3_nt: TGTGCCAGCAGCTCGGGACAGACAAGCACAGATACGCAGTATTTT
d_call: NA; clone_size: many; j_call: TRBJ2-7; v_call: TRBV12-3/TRBV12-4; cdr3_aa: CASSPRGRAQAGHF; cdr3_nt: TGTGCCAGCAGTCCTCGGGGACGCGCTCAGGCCGGACACTTC
d_call: NA; clone_size: NA; j_call: TRBJ1-5; v_call: TRBV20-1; cdr3_aa: CSARKGGQPQHF; cdr3_nt: TGCAGTGCTAGAAAGGGCGGGCAGCCCCAGCATTTT
d_call: TRBD1; clone_size: few; j_call: TRBJ1-4; v_call: TRBV29-1; cdr3_aa: CSAEGAGEKLFF; cdr3_nt: TGCAGCGCCGAGGGGGCAGGTGAAAAACTGTTTTTT
d_call: NA; clone_size: many; j_call: TRBJ2-7; v_call: TRBV6-1; cdr3_aa: CASSARFYEQYF; cdr3_nt: TGTGCCAGCAGCGCGAGATTCTACGAGCAGTACTTC
d_call: NA; clone_size: NA; j_call: TRBJ2-1; v_call: TRBV28; cdr3_aa: CASSGKLVQDEQFF; cdr3_nt: TGTGCCAGCAGTGGAAAGTTGGTACAAGATGAGCAGTTCTTC
d_call: NA; clone_size: few; j_call: TRBJ2-1; v_call: TRBV11-3; cdr3_aa: CASSLGASAEQFF; cdr3_nt: TGTGCCAGCAGCTTAGGAGCTTCCGCTGAGCAGTTCTTC
d_call: NA; clone_size: NA; j_call: TRBJ1-1; v_call: TRBV29-1; cdr3_aa: CSVSRDRDAEAFF; cdr3_nt: TGCAGCGTCTCCCGGGACCGGGACGCTGAAGCTTTCTTT
d_call: TRBD1; clone_size: NA; j_call: TRBJ1-6; v_call: TRBV2; cdr3_aa: CASSDGTGRSPLHF; cdr3_nt: TGTGCCAGCAGCGATGGGACAGGGAGGTCACCCCTCCACTTT
d_call: TRBD1; clone_size: few; j_call: TRBJ1-3; v_call: TRBV18; cdr3_aa: CASSPGTAYSGNTIYF; cdr3_nt: TGTGCCAGCTCACCAGGGACAGCGTACTCTGGAAACACCATATATTTT
d_call: NA; clone_size: few; j_call: TRBJ1-1; v_call: TRBV6-2/TRBV6-3; cdr3_aa: CASSYSLDYTEAFF; cdr3_nt: TGTGCCAGCAGTTACTCGTTGGACTACACTGAAGCTTTCTTT
d_call: NA; clone_size: many; j_call: TRBJ2-1; v_call: TRBV14; cdr3_aa: CASSLGGGSQFF; cdr3_nt: TGTGCCAGCAGCCTGGGAGGGGGCTCCCAGTTCTTC
d_call: NA; clone_size: NA; j_call: TRBJ2-7; v_call: TRBV7-2; cdr3_aa: CASSFRIGSSYEQYF; cdr3_nt: TGTGCCAGCAGCTTCCGCATTGGTTCCTCCTACGAGCAGTACTTC
d_call: NA; clone_size: NA; j_call: TRBJ2-7; v_call: TRBV29-1; cdr3_aa: CSVDLGAHEQYF; cdr3_nt: TGCAGCGTTGACTTAGGGGCCCACGAGCAGTACTTC
d_call: NA; clone_size: many; j_call: TRBJ2-5; v_call: TRBV10-2; cdr3_aa: CASSPAAEGPQYF; cdr3_nt: TGCGCCAGCAGTCCAGCGGCTGAAGGGCCCCAGTACTTC
d_call: TRBD2; clone_size: NA; j_call: TRBJ2-2; v_call: TRBV28; cdr3_aa: CASRFPGLGGGGELFF; cdr3_nt: TGTGCCAGCAGATTTCCGGGACTAGGGGGAGGCGGGGAGCTGTTTTTT
d_call: NA; clone_size: many; j_call: TRBJ2-1; v_call: TRBV7-6; cdr3_aa: CASSPLGLDNNEQFF; cdr3_nt: TGTGCCAGCAGCCCACTGGGACTGGACAACAATGAGCAGTTCTTC
d_call: TRBD2; clone_size: NA; j_call: TRBJ2-7; v_call: TRBV20-1; cdr3_aa: CSASPLAVLGDEQYF; cdr3_nt: TGCAGTGCTAGCCCCCTAGCGGTCCTTGGAGACGAGCAGTACTTC
d_call: NA; clone_size: NA; j_call: TRBJ2-3; v_call: TRBV7-8; cdr3_aa: CASRLDPTDTQYF; cdr3_nt: TGTGCCAGCAGATTGGACCCCACAGATACGCAGTATTTT
d_call: NA; clone_size: NA; j_call: TRBJ1-1; v_call: TRBV9; cdr3_aa: CASSVGSVNTEAFF; cdr3_nt: TGTGCCAGCAGCGTAGGATCCGTGAACACTGAAGCTTTCTTT
d_call: NA; clone_size: many; j_call: TRBJ1-5; v_call: TRBV2; cdr3_aa: CASSEGGYGNQPQHF; cdr3_nt: TGTGCCAGCAGTGAAGGAGGGTACGGCAATCAGCCCCAGCATTTT
d_call: TRBD2; clone_size: few; j_call: TRBJ2-3; v_call: TRBV10-3; cdr3_aa: CAISGTSGSDTQYF; cdr3_nt: TGTGCCATCAGTGGGACTAGCGGGTCAGATACGCAGTATTTT
d_call: NA; clone_size: many; j_call: TRBJ1-2; v_call: TRBV29-1; cdr3_aa: CSANSIQAFYGYTF; cdr3_nt: TGCAGCGCAAATTCCATACAGGCATTCTATGGCTACACCTTC
d_call: NA; clone_size: NA; j_call: TRBJ2-3; v_call: TRBV11-2; cdr3_aa: CASSGTMADTQYF; cdr3_nt: TGTGCCAGCAGCGGAACCATGGCAGATACGCAGTATTTT
d_call: NA; clone_size: many; j_call: TRBJ2-1; v_call: TRBV6-2/TRBV6-3; cdr3_aa: CASSYTGPAGYYNEQFF; cdr3_nt: TGTGCCAGCAGTTATACCGGACCCGCCGGTTACTACAATGAGCAGTTCTTC
d_call: NA; clone_size: many; j_call: TRBJ2-3; v_call: TRBV7-2; cdr3_aa: CASSLGIMREPTDTQYF; cdr3_nt: TGTGCCAGCAGCTTAGGAATTATGAGGGAGCCCACAGATACGCAGTATTTT
d_call: NA; clone_size: many; j_call: TRBJ2-7; v_call: TRBV20-1; cdr3_aa: CSADPGETSYEQYF; cdr3_nt: TGCAGTGCCGATCCGGGAGAAACCTCCTACGAGCAGTACTTC
d_call: TRBD2; clone_size: NA; j_call: TRBJ2-7; v_call: TRBV11-2; cdr3_aa: CASSFGTSGRRREQYF; cdr3_nt: TGTGCCAGCAGCTTTGGAACTAGCGGGAGGCGGCGGGAGCAGTACTTC
d_call: TRBD1; clone_size: many; j_call: TRBJ2-1; v_call: TRBV7-6; cdr3_aa: CASSLMGGGTGSSYNEQFF; cdr3_nt: TGTGCCAGCAGCTTAATGGGTGGTGGGACAGGAAGCTCCTACAATGAGCAGTTCTTC
d_call: NA; clone_size: few; j_call: TRBJ2-2; v_call: TRBV12-3/TRBV12-4; cdr3_aa: CASSITKGWTDTDTGELFF; cdr3_nt: TGTGCCAGCAGTATCACCAAGGGTTGGACGGATACTGACACCGGGGAGCTGTTTTTT
d_call: NA; clone_size: many; j_call: TRBJ1-1; v_call: TRBV7-8; cdr3_aa: CASSPSMGTTEAFF; cdr3_nt: TGTGCCAGCAGCCCGAGTATGGGTACAACTGAAGCTTTCTTT
d_call: NA; clone_size: few; j_call: TRBJ1-1; v_call: TRBV9; cdr3_aa: CASSVWDSTEAFF; cdr3_nt: TGTGCCAGCAGCGTATGGGATAGCACTGAAGCTTTCTTT
d_call: TRBD2; clone_size: few; j_call: TRBJ2-4; v_call: TRBV7-9; cdr3_aa: CASSGSGRGYIQYF; cdr3_nt: TGTGCCAGCAGCGGTAGCGGGAGAGGGTACATTCAGTACTTC
d_call: NA; clone_size: medium-sized; j_call: TRBJ2-7; v_call: TRBV18; cdr3_aa: CASSPGVYEQYF; cdr3_nt: TGTGCCAGCTCACCCGGTGTCTACGAGCAGTACTTC
d_call: NA; clone_size: once; j_call: TRBJ2-5; v_call: TRBV7-9; cdr3_aa: CASSLVSGIETQYF; cdr3_nt: TGTGCCAGCAGCTTAGTTTCAGGAATAGAGACCCAGTACTTC
d_call: TRBD2; clone_size: many; j_call: TRBJ2-1; v_call: TRBV7-7; cdr3_aa: CASSKTLLAAGNEQFF; cdr3_nt: TGTGCTAGCAGCAAGACATTACTAGCGGCTGGGAATGAGCAGTTCTTC